One T cell receptor (beta chain) is described in this entry. This sample was included in a study of control samples from healthy donors and cancer patients. Germline CDR1 is MDHEN and CDR2 is SYDVKM. The CDR3 spans 16 residues. Trimming removed 6 bases from V and 1 base from J, with 17 bases in between. Clones were sequenced by immunoSEQ multiplex PCR, and TCRdb holds only the in-frame ones, with some missing. The table has 15,000 to 20,000 clones, around four fifths seen once. This receptor was identified in a woman between 65 and 79 years old with lung cancer. The sequenced material came from PBMCs. This rearrangement joins TRBV28 to TRBJ2-3; D could derive from TRBD1 or TRBD2 (6 bases each). CDR3: CASSSPRGAGTDTQYF. The CDR3 region has the DNA TGTGCCAGCAGCTCCCCAAGGGGGGCGGGCACAGATACGCAGTATTTT.